The sequence of this T cell receptor beta chain was determined in a study of blood T cell repertoires in COVID-19. The repertoire was sequenced with immunoSEQ multiplex PCR; TCRdb's copy has only in-frame clones and lacks some. Counted here are roughly 280,000 clones, 75% to 90% occurring once; the ten biggest clones make up under 2.5%. V lost 5 bases, J lost 6 bases, and 17 bases lay in between. Germline V CDR1 and CDR2: SNHLY, FYNNEI. CDR3 size: 15 residues. Donors were grouped by their self-reported clinical history. Symptom resolution, clearance, or two negative PCRs marked the recovered donors of Cohort 3.

This receptor was identified in a woman aged 18-29 years who had recovered from COVID-19. The V call is TRBV2, the J call TRBJ1-5; D is perhaps TRBD1 (5 bases). Sequences were obtained from PBMCs or T cells enriched from blood (not recorded which). The CDR3 DNA reads TGTGCCAGCAGTCGGGACCGGGGGTCCTTTCAGCCCCAGCATTTT. Translating it yields CASSRDRGSFQPQHF.